This TCR beta chain was obtained from a study of blood T cell repertoires in COVID-19. Study as a whole: COVID-19 samples from acute and convalescent phases originated in the United States, Italy and Spain. In each case, the material was cDNA or gDNA derived from T cells, B-cell-depleted T cells, or PBMCs.

Measured with immunoSEQ multiplex PCR; TCRdb has only the in-frame clones, and not every one. Of 200,000 to 250,000 clones detected, roughly 85% appear once; the ten largest clones hold about 3.2%. This CDR3 contains 15 residues. CDR1 is SGHRS, CDR2 YFSETQ, per germline. Trimming left V 2 bases short and J 6 bases short, with 15 bases between. The chain employs TRBV5-1 and TRBJ1-5; D not certain. Sequencing input: peripheral blood. This receptor was taken from a woman between 18 and 30 years old with acute or convalescent COVID-19. CDR3 sequence reads: CASSFAPGSFQPQHF. DNA of the CDR3: TGCGCCAGCAGCTTTGCCCCTGGGAGTTTTCAGCCCCAGCATTTT.